The 10 T cell receptor beta chains presented below share a single source sample, sequenced in a study of T cell responses to AZD1222 COVID-19 vaccine. The table came from immunoSEQ multiplex PCR; TCRdb's copy has only in-frame clones and leaves some out. The sample lists around 110,000 clones; around nine tenths were seen once. Sequences were derived from peripheral blood, sampled on day 0 of AZD1222 vaccination. These receptors all come from an adult in good health.

The chain uses TRBV5-1 and TRBJ1-1; tentatively, D is TRBD1 (5 bases). The CDR3 covers 15 residues. V was shortened by 3 bases and J by 0 bases, with 12 bases between the two germline ends. Germline CDR1 is SGHRS and CDR2 is YFSETQ. CDR3 in amino acids: CASSSRDSLNTEAFF. CDR3 nucleotide sequence: TGCGCCAGCAGCTCCCGCGACAGCTTGAACACTGAAGCTTTCTTT.

This clone was detected only a few times. The DNA of the CDR3 is TGTGCCAGCAGCCAAGACCCCATAGTTTATAGCAATCAGCCCCAGCATTTT. Translated, it gives CASSQDPIVYSNQPQHF. The chain recombines TRBV4-2 with TRBJ1-5; no clear D. Germline lookup yields CDR1 LGHNA and CDR2 YNFKEQ. V was cut by 0 bases and J by 0 bases, with 12 bases left in between. The length of the CDR3 is 17 residues.

This chain joins TRBV5-6 and TRBJ1-2, with TRBD1 identical over 7 bases. Germline V CDR1 and CDR2: SGHDT, YYEEEE. The V segment lost 5 bases and the J segment 4 bases; nucleotides outside the gene matches: 2. The CDR3 spans 12 residues. The CDR3 protein is CASRRDSYGYTF. CDR3 DNA sequence: TGTGCCAGCAGAAGGGACAGCTATGGCTACACCTTC.

The chain links TRBV18 to TRBJ2-5; D is unresolved. Deletions cut 1 base from V and 3 bases from J, with 3 bases between. Germline V gene sequence: CDR1 KGHSH, CDR2 LQKENI. The CDR3 length is 12 residues. The CDR3 sequence is CASSPLEETQYF. The CDR3 DNA reads TGTGCCAGCTCACCACTGGAAGAGACCCAGTACTTC.

This chain connects TRBV28 to TRBJ1-5; D may be TRBD1 (6 bases). The ends were cut back, 5 bases at V and 0 bases at J, with 23 bases in the middle. Germline values: CDR1 MDHEN, CDR2 SYDVKM. The CDR3 extends over 19 amino acids. The CDR3 coding sequence is TGTGCCAGCAGTGGGCCCGACGGGGGGCACTACTATAGCAATCAGCCCCAGCATTTT. This encodes CASSGPDGGHYYSNQPQHF.

The chain links TRBV30 to TRBJ1-6; 8 nucleotides agree with TRBD1. The CDR3 has 14 residues. With 0 bases clipped from V and 11 bases from J, the junction kept 6 bases outside the gene matches. The germline V gene has CDR1 GTSNPN and CDR2 SVGIG (reference sequence). In nucleotides, the CDR3 is TGTGCCTGGAGTGTACTACAGGGGGGAGCACCCCTCCACTTT. Protein: CAWSVLQGGAPLHF.

The chain joins TRBV5-1 to TRBJ1-2; the match to TRBD1 covers 7 bases. The CDR3 is made up of 13 amino acids. Unmatched junction bases numbered 5, after V lost 2 bases and J lost 7 bases. Germline loops: CDR1 SGHRS, CDR2 YFSETQ. The CDR3 DNA follows: TGCGCCAGCAGCTTACAGGGGCCCCCTGGCTACACCTTC. This sequence encodes CASSLQGPPGYTF.

V and J are TRBV5-1 and TRBJ2-7, with TRBD1 matching over 7 bases. CDR3 size: 16 residues. V shed 0 bases and J 0 bases; nucleotides not matched to a gene: 6. Per germline, CDR1 SGHRS and CDR2 YFSETQ. The CDR3 region is CASSLVQDRSSYEQYF. DNA for the CDR3: TGCGCCAGCAGCTTGGTTCAGGACAGGAGCTCCTACGAGCAGTACTTC.

The chain has TRBV7-2 and TRBJ2-3; the match to TRBD2 covers 8 bases. Germline CDR1 reads SGHTA; CDR2 reads FQGNSA. There are 18 residues in the CDR3. V was pared by 3 bases and J by 3 bases, with 14 bases of the junction left unmatched. Here the CDR3 DNA reads TGTGCCAGCAGCTTCACCTCCGGGGGCGGGGGGACTACAGATACGCAGTATTTT. The encoded protein is CASSFTSGGGGTTDTQYF.

This clone was found once. The chain carries TRBV7-6 and TRBJ2-1, with D uncertain. V was cut by 2 bases and J by 1 base, with 9 bases left in between. The CDR3 consists of 15 residues. The germline V gene encodes CDR1 SGHVS and CDR2 FNYEAQ. The CDR3: CASSLMTLSYNEQFF. In DNA, the CDR3 is TGTGCCAGCAGCTTAATGACCCTTTCCTACAATGAGCAGTTCTTC.